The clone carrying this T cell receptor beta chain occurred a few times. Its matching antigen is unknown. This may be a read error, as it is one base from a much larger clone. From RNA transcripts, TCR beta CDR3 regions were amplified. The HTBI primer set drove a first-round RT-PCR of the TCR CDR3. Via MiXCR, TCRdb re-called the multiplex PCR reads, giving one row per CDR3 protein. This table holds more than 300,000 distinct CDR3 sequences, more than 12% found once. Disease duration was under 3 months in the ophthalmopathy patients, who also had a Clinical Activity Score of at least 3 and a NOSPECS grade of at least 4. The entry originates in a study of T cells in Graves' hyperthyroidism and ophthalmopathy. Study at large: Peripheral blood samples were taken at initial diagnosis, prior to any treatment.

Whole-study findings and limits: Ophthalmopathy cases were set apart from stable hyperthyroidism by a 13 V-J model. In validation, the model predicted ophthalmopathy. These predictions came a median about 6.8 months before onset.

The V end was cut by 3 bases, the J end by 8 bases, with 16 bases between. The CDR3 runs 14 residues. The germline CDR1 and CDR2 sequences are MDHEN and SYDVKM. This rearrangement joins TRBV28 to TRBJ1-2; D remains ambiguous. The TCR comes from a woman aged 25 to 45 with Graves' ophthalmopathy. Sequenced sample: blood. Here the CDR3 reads CASSLGTGSVGYTF. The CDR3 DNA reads TGTGCCAGCAGTTTGGGTACTGGAAGTGTGGGCTACACCTTC.